This T cell receptor (beta chain) was recorded in a study of T-cell memory formation after mild COVID-19. At the level of the study: There were largely donor-specific TCR clusters. Study-wide points: Some clones that responded were present in memory (sampled pre-infection), which suggests cross-reactive memory joined.

With constant-segment primers, 5'RACE yielded cDNA libraries of TCR alpha and TCR beta that carried sample barcodes and UMIs. TCRdb reprocessed the 5' RACE reads via MiXCR and lists one record per CDR3 protein. The sample lists 560,000 or so distinct CDR3 sequences, around a sixth occurring once. A word on this clonotype: Antigen unknown.

The source is an adult woman who had mild COVID-19 (a few samples of this study predate the infection). Cell type and time point are not known. Sequenced: PBMCs or a T cell subset sorted from them (not recorded which).

This chain's CDR3 is CASSVEDRYQETQYF. As DNA, the CDR3 is TGTGCCAGCAGCGTAGAGGACAGATACCAAGAGACCCAGTACTTC. The chain recombines TRBV9 with TRBJ2-5, with a possible D match to TRBD1 (6 bases). Germline CDR1 is SGDLS and CDR2 is YYNGEE. V was cut by 0 bases and J by 0 bases, with 9 bases left in between. This CDR3 is built from 15 residues. The whole variable domain, filled in from reference TRBV9 and TRBJ2-5, reads DSGVTQTPKHLITATGQRVTLRCSPRSGDLSVYWYQQSLDQGLQFLIQYYNGEERAKGNILERFSAQQFPDLHSELNLSSLELGDSALYFCASSVEDRYQETQYFGPGTRLLVL.